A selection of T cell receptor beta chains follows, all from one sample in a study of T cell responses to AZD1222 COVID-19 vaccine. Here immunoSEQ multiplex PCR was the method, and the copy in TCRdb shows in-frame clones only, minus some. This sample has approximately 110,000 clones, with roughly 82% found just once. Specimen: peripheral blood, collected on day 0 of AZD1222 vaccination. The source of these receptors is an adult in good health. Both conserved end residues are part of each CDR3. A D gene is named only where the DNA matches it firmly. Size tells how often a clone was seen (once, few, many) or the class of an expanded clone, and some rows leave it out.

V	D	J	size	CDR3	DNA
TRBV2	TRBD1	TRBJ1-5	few	CASRWTGNQPQHF	TGTGCCAGCAGATGGACAGGGAATCAGCCCCAGCATTTT
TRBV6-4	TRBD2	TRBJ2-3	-	CASSASSGGGTDTQYF	TGTGCCAGCAGTGCAAGTAGCGGGGGGGGCACAGATACGCAGTATTTT
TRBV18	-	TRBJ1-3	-	CASSPGSSGNTIYF	TGTGCCAGCTCACCAGGGTCCTCTGGAAACACCATATATTTT
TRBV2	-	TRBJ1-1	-	CASGREREGTEAFF	TGTGCCAGCGGGCGGGAAAGAGAGGGGACTGAAGCTTTCTTT
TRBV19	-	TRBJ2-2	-	CASRGLGSNTGELFF	TGTGCCAGTAGGGGGCTCGGATCGAACACCGGGGAGCTGTTTTTT
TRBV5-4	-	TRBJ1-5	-	CASSLGAPDSNQPQHF	TGTGCCAGCAGCTTGGGGGCACCCGATAGCAATCAGCCCCAGCATTTT
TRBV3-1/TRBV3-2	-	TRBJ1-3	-	CASSQVGVGCSGNTIYF	TGTGCCAGCAGCCAAGTAGGAGTGGGCTGCTCTGGAAACACCATATATTTT
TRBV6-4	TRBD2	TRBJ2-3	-	CASSLGGGAGDTQYF	TGTGCCAGCAGTCTCGGCGGGGGGGCCGGAGATACGCAGTATTTT
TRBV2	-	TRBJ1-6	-	CASSQDFGGSSYNSPLHF	TGTGCCAGCAGTCAAGACTTCGGGGGGAGCTCCTATAATTCACCCCTCCACTTT
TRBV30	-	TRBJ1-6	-	CAWSLVGTPLHF	TGTGCCTGGAGTTTAGTGGGCACACCCCTCCACTTT
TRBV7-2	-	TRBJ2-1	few	CASSLAFRDYNEQFF	TGTGCCAGCAGCTTAGCATTCAGGGACTACAATGAGCAGTTCTTC
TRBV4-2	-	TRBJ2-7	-	CASSQVNGSSYEQYF	TGTGCCAGCAGCCAAGTGAATGGGTCCAGCTACGAGCAGTACTTC
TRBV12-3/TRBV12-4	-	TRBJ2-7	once	CASRAGTTNEQYF	TGTGCCAGCAGGGCAGGGACGACGAACGAGCAGTACTTC
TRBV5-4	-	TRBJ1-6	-	CASSKWWGARSPLHF	TGTGCCAGCAGCAAGTGGTGGGGAGCGCGTTCACCCCTCCACTTT
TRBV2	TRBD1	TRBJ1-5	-	CASYMGTGSLPQHF	TGTGCCAGCTATATGGGGACAGGCTCTCTGCCCCAGCATTTT
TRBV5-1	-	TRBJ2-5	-	CASSLGNARETQYF	TGCGCCAGCAGCTTAGGAAACGCCAGAGAGACCCAGTACTTC
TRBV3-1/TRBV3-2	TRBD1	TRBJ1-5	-	CASSYDRGNQPQHF	TGTGCCAGCAGTTACGACAGGGGGAATCAGCCCCAGCATTTT
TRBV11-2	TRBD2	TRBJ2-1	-	CASTAGSGGAFHNEQFF	TGTGCCAGCACTGCCGGTAGCGGGGGGGCCTTCCACAATGAGCAGTTCTTC
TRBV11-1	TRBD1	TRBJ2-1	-	CASSKTGDEQFF	TGTGCCAGCAGCAAGACAGGGGATGAGCAGTTCTTC
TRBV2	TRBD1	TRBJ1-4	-	CASSRLTGVATNEKLFF	TGTGCCAGCAGTCGCTTGACAGGGGTTGCAACTAATGAAAAACTGTTTTTT
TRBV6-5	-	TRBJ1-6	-	CASSYFYRGNSPLHF	TGTGCCAGCAGTTACTTCTACCGGGGAAATTCACCCCTCCACTTT
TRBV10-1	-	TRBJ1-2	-	CASSQLVNYGYTF	TGCGCCAGCAGTCAACTAGTTAACTATGGCTACACCTTC
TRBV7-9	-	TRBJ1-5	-	CASSVRGQPQHF	TGTGCCAGCAGCGTACGGGGTCAGCCCCAGCATTTT
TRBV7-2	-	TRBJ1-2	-	CASSSRQVYGYTF	TGTGCCAGCAGCTCTAGACAGGTCTATGGCTACACCTTC
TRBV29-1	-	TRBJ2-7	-	CSVGHPGGEQYF	TGCAGCGTGGGTCACCCCGGAGGCGAGCAGTACTTC
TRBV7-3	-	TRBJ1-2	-	CASSLIAQEYGYTF	TGTGCCAGCAGCTTAATTGCGCAGGAATATGGCTACACCTTC
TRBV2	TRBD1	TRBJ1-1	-	CASSEGRDRQAFF	TGTGCCAGCAGTGAAGGAAGGGACAGGCAAGCTTTCTTT
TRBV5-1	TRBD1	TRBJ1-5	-	CASSLAGQPNQPQHF	TGCGCCAGCAGCTTGGCGGGACAGCCTAATCAGCCCCAGCATTTT
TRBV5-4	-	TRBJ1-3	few	CASSFLSGNTIYF	TGTGCCAGCAGCTTTTTGAGTGGAAACACCATATATTTT
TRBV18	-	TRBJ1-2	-	CAGARPSYGYTF	TGTGCCGGGGCCAGACCGAGCTATGGCTACACCTTC
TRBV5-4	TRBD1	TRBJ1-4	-	CASSLGKGAGEKLFF	TGTGCCAGCAGCTTGGGGAAGGGGGCAGGGGAAAAACTGTTTTTT
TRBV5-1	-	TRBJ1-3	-	CASSLGGPGNTIYF	TGCGCCAGCAGCCTGGGGGGTCCTGGAAACACCATATATTTT
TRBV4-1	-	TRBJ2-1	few	CASQAGEKQFF	TGCGCCAGCCAAGCGGGCGAAAAGCAGTTCTTC
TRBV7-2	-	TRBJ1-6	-	CASSLSLGKNSPLHF	TGTGCCAGCAGCTTATCATTAGGGAAGAACTCACCCCTCCACTTT
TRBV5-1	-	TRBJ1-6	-	CASSLTPGSNNSPLHF	TGCGCCAGCAGCCTGACCCCAGGGTCAAATAATTCACCCCTCCACTTT
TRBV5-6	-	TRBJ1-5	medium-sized	CASSRSPGGAQHF	TGTGCCAGCAGCCGCTCGCCTGGGGGTGCCCAGCATTTT
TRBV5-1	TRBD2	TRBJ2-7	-	CASSFGGGVQYEQYF	TGCGCCAGCAGCTTTGGCGGGGGGGTTCAATACGAGCAGTACTTC
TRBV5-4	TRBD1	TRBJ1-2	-	CASSPRDRLLYGYTF	TGTGCCAGCAGCCCCAGGGACAGGCTGCTCTATGGCTACACCTTC
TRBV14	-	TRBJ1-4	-	CASSHPIGSGADEKLFF	TGTGCCAGCAGCCACCCTATTGGTTCGGGGGCGGATGAAAAACTGTTTTTT
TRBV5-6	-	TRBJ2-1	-	CASTSASRRSFF	TGTGCCAGCACCTCAGCTAGTAGGAGGTCGTTCTTC
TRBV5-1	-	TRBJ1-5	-	CASSLGYGVNQPQHF	TGCGCCAGCAGCTTGGGGTACGGGGTTAATCAGCCCCAGCATTTT
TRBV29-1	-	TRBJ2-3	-	CSVRLAAGPITDTQYF	TGCAGCGTGCGTCTTGCTGCGGGGCCCATCACAGATACGCAGTATTTT
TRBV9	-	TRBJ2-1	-	CASSATGASYNEQFF	TGTGCCAGCAGCGCCACAGGAGCCTCCTACAATGAGCAGTTCTTC
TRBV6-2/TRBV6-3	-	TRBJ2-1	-	CASSYMTQLNNEQFF	TGTGCCAGCAGTTATATGACACAACTCAACAATGAGCAGTTCTTC
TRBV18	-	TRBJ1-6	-	CASSPGLITPSPNSPLHF	TGTGCCAGCTCACCGGGGTTAATCACACCCTCTCCTAATTCACCCCTCCACTTT
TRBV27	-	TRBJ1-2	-	CATLETNYGYTF	TGTGCCACCTTGGAGACTAACTATGGCTACACCTTC
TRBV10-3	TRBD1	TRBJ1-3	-	CAISGDRAGNTIYF	TGTGCCATCAGTGGGGACAGAGCTGGAAACACCATATATTTT
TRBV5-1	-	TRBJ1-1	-	CASRRESGTEAFF	TGCGCCAGCAGAAGGGAGTCGGGCACTGAAGCTTTCTTT
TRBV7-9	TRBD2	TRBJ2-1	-	CASSPPGTKYNEQFF	TGTGCCAGCAGCCCTCCCGGGACTAAGTACAATGAGCAGTTCTTC
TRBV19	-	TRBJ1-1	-	CASSIKGPGKDTEAFF	TGTGCCAGTAGTATTAAGGGGCCAGGGAAGGACACTGAAGCTTTCTTT
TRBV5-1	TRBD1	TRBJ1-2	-	CASSWGQLDGYTF	TGCGCCAGCAGCTGGGGACAGCTCGATGGCTACACCTTC
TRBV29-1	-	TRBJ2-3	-	CSVAAGVISTDTQYF	TGCAGCGTTGCGGCGGGCGTAATTAGCACAGATACGCAGTATTTT
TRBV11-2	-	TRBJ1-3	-	CASSSFGNTIYF	TGTGCCAGCAGCTCCTTCGGAAACACCATATATTTT
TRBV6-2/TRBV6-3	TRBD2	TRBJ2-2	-	CASSYGGEPGELFF	TGTGCCAGCAGTTATGGGGGGGAGCCCGGGGAGCTGTTTTTT